This TCR beta chain was found in a study of blood T cell repertoires in COVID-19 (dated by TCRdb to 2018 to 2021). Study-wide context: Collaborator samples came from the United States, Italy and Spain and covered acute and convalescent phases of COVID-19. Samples were obtained from the ongoing ImmuneRACE study (first 160 participants) and from some 1,200 subjects provided by 6 global collaborators. Subjects who had been exposed to COVID-19, were actively infected with it, or had recovered from it provided the deeply sampled blood TCRbeta repertoires that made up the dataset. A freely available public database, intended as a resource for researchers studying the immune response to SARS-CoV-2, is where the repertoires were released. A de-identified subject ID, COVID-19 status, age in years and sex were almost always included in the sample metadata. Where available, HLA class I and class II types were obtained from metadata supplied by the sample provider rather than from assay-based typing. The prospective study material was composed of cDNA or gDNA derived from T cells, B-cell-depleted T cells, or PBMCs. General conclusions and limits of the study: How much clinical and demographic metadata was included differed by source and by participant, and the metadata was provided uncurated.

In the prospective study, participants were about 18 to 100 years old, resided in about two dozen geographic areas of the United States, and were enrolled through a virtual design. In the prospective study, cohorts were assigned on the basis of participant-reported clinical history obtained from a screening survey and a study questionnaire. Exposed participants had been in contact with someone with a PCR-confirmed or clinician-diagnosed COVID-19 case within 2 weeks of study entry. In the prospective study, whole blood, serum and a nasopharyngeal or oropharyngeal swab were collected from each participant by mobile phlebotomists. Prospective study participants could optionally give additional blood draws and questionnaires over an approximately 2-month period. Before DNA extraction, blood samples from the prospective study were shipped at room temperature or frozen. TCRbeta CDR3 regions were amplified from genomic DNA by means of the immunoSEQ Assay, a bias-controlled multiplex PCR. In the paper's pipeline: The number of nucleated cells in each sample was estimated from the amplification of reference gene primers within the assay. Sequence reads were collapsed and filtered to measure the absolute abundance of every unique TCRbeta CDR3 rearrangement. Productive Simpson clonality was computed per sample as the square root of Simpson's diversity index over productive rearrangements. The clones in this table, taken by TCRdb from immuneACCESS, are in-frame only. Not every clone is retained; where verified, under half of the shortfall comes from an unresolved V gene, and the cause of the rest is unknown. V, J and clone size derive from that table, while D and trimming were established from the DNA sequence. This sample has around 330,000 clones in its table, and 85% of those were observed once. Together, the top ten hold around 1.8% of the sample.

Concerning this clone: The antigen it recognizes is unknown. No qualities accompany the bases; no much larger clone lies one base away.

The CDR3, from cysteine to phenylalanine, totals 18 residues. Just CDR3 DNA is preserved here, 54 bases in frame from base 1. V ends up 0 bases short and J 11 bases short, with an unmatched junction base count of 18. CDR1 and CDR2 are drawn from the germline V gene: SGHAT, FQNNGV. Sequenced input: PBMCs or T cells enriched from blood (not recorded which). The V gene is TRBV11-2 and the J gene is TRBJ1-4; 7 nucleotides in the junction match TRBD1. This clonotype was sampled from a woman aged 25 to 39 who had been exposed to COVID-19. The DNA is TGTGCCAGCAGCTTAGACATTGCTCACAGGGGATTAGAGTGGAAACTGTTTTTT. Protein translation: CASSLDIAHRGLEWKLFF.